What follows are 22 T cell receptor beta chains derived from one specimen sequenced in a study of blood T cell repertoires in COVID-19. Profiled with immunoSEQ multiplex PCR; TCRdb holds only in-frame clones, not every one. Of under 85,000 clones listed, around 89% are singletons. Material: peripheral blood. The receptors stem from a man between 65 and 79 years old with active or convalescent COVID-19.

The chain is built from TRBV18 and TRBJ2-2; 12 bases line up with TRBD2. CDR3 size: 16 residues. J was trimmed by 4 bases and V by 5 bases; bases with no gene match: 5. Germline assignment: CDR1 KGHSH and CDR2 LQKENI. CDR3 region: CASSDGLAGRTGELFF. DNA for the CDR3: TGTGCCAGCTCAGATGGACTAGCGGGACGCACCGGGGAGCTGTTTTTT. The full variable domain, completed using reference TRBV18 and TRBJ2-2, is NAGVMQNPRHLVRRRGQEARLRCSPMKGHSHVYWYRQLPEEGLKFMVYLQKENIIDESGMPKERFSAEFPKEGPSILRIQQVVRGDSAAYFCASSDGLAGRTGELFFGEGSRLTVL.

The V and J genes are TRBV28 and TRBJ2-5, with D hard to call. Trimming cost V 0 bases and J 5 bases, with 10 bases left between them. The CDR3 length is 14 residues. CDR1 MDHEN and CDR2 SYDVKM come from the germline V gene. Here the CDR3 reads CASSLWALGETQYF. The CDR3 DNA sequence: TGTGCCAGCAGTTTATGGGCTCTCGGGGAGACCCAGTACTTC.

The chain employs TRBV24-1 and TRBJ2-6, with 9 bases fitting TRBD1. The CDR3 spans 19 residues. Germline V gene data show CDR1 as KGHDR and CDR2 as SFDVKD. After removal of 2 bases from V and 0 bases from J, the junction contained 7 bases not matched to a gene. The CDR3 region is CATSDYTGTGYSGANVLTF. CDR3 nucleotide sequence: TGTGCCACCAGTGATTATACCGGGACAGGGTACTCTGGGGCCAACGTCCTGACTTTC.

This clone showed up just a few times. The chain employs TRBV30 and TRBJ2-7; D unresolved. CDR1 is GTSNPN and CDR2 is SVGIG in the germline V gene (reference sequence). The CDR3 totals 11 residues. The V gene lost 2 bases and the J gene lost 3 bases, with 5 bases spanning the gap. CDR3 nucleotide sequence: TGTGCCTGGAGTCAAAACTACGAGCAGTACTTC. It yields the protein CAWSQNYEQYF.

The genes are TRBV27 and TRBJ1-2, with D maybe TRBD1 (6 bases). V lost 1 base to trimming and J lost 8 bases, with 14 bases between them. This CDR3 is 14 amino acids long. Looked up from germline, CDR1 is MNHEY and CDR2 is SMNVEV (reference sequence). CDR3 coding DNA: TGTGCCAGCAGTTTATTACAGGGCGGTATGGGCTACACCTTC. Translating it yields CASSLLQGGMGYTF.

The chain couples TRBV19 to TRBJ1-1; 8 positions agree with TRBD1. V lost 5 bases, J lost 1 base, and 3 bases stayed unmatched. In germline, CDR1 is LNHDA, CDR2 SQIVND (reference sequence). CDR3 length equals 14 residues. As DNA, the CDR3 is TGTGCCAGTAGTCTGACAGGGGCGAACACTGAAGCTTTCTTT. Residues: CASSLTGANTEAFF.

The chain recombines TRBV19 with TRBJ2-4; TRBD2 matches 7 bases. From germline, CDR1 is LNHDA and CDR2 SQIVND (reference sequence). V was clipped by 3 bases and J by 6 bases; unmatched bases: 8. The CDR3 contains 15 residues. CDR3 sequence: CASSMGGAALNIQYF. The CDR3 DNA is TGTGCCAGTAGTATGGGAGGGGCCGCCCTAAACATTCAGTACTTC.

The chain recombines TRBV18 with TRBJ1-5, with a possible D match to TRBD1 (5 bases). Trimming removed 1 base from V and 5 bases from J, with 18 bases in between. The CDR3 has 17 residues. Per the germline V gene, CDR1 is KGHSH and CDR2 is LQKENI. The CDR3: CASSPQGPGHAYQPQHF. As DNA, the CDR3 is TGTGCCAGCTCACCACAAGGGCCAGGACACGCATATCAGCCCCAGCATTTT.

In this sample, this clone turned up a few times. The genes are TRBV7-3 and TRBJ2-2, with D tentatively TRBD2 (5 bases). Trimming stripped 5 bases from V and 0 bases from J, with 13 bases between. The CDR3 has 16 amino acids. Germline-derived CDR1 and CDR2 are SGHTA and FQGTGA. In nucleotides, the CDR3 is TGTGCCAGCAGCACGTGGGCGAGGGCGAACACCGGGGAGCTGTTTTTT. Translation gives CASSTWARANTGELFF.

The genes are TRBV30 and TRBJ2-1, with TRBD2 as a possible D gene (7 bases). The CDR3 covers 15 residues. CDR1 and CDR2 (germline): GTSNPN, SVGIG (reference sequence). The V end was cut by 0 bases, the J end by 2 bases, with 11 bases between. The CDR3 here is CAWSVGRGPYNEQFF. The DNA for the CDR3 is TGTGCCTGGAGTGTGGGGCGGGGGCCCTACAATGAGCAGTTCTTC.

V and J are TRBV9 and TRBJ2-1, with 9 nucleotides matching TRBD2. V shed 3 bases, J shed 7 bases, and the junction held 8 bases outside the gene matches. Germline loops: CDR1 SGDLS, CDR2 YYNGEE. The CDR3 runs to 15 residues. The CDR3 region has the DNA TGTGCCAGCAGCGGCCTAGCGGGAAGGGGGAATGAGCAGTTCTTC. Residues: CASSGLAGRGNEQFF.

The chain joins TRBV5-4 to TRBJ2-3; 13 nucleotides align to TRBD2. V lost 3 bases, J lost 6 bases, and 4 bases stayed unmatched. The germline V gene encodes CDR1 SGHNT and CDR2 YYREEE (reference sequence). CDR3 length: 15 residues. CDR3 nucleotides: TGTGCCAGCAGCTCGGGACTAGCGGGAACTGATACGCAGTATTTT. Its translation: CASSSGLAGTDTQYF.

This chain joins TRBV27 and TRBJ2-6; unclear D gene. The CDR3 runs to 16 residues. The germline gives CDR1 MNHEY, CDR2 SMNVEV (reference sequence). The V and J ends lost 8 bases and 0 bases respectively, with 14 bases between them. CDR3 amino acids: CASAKLEISGANVLTF. The CDR3 region has the DNA TGTGCCAGCGCTAAATTAGAGATCTCTGGGGCCAACGTCCTGACTTTC.

This clone came up once. V and J are TRBV4-3 and TRBJ1-3; 7 nucleotides align to TRBD1. With V trimmed by 3 bases and J by 0 bases, 8 bases remained unmatched. Germline V gene data show CDR1 as LGHNA and CDR2 as YSLEER. This CDR3 spans 17 amino acids. The CDR3 sequence is CASSHQGVGSSGNTIYF. The CDR3 DNA reads TGCGCCAGCAGCCACCAGGGGGTCGGTAGCTCTGGAAACACCATATATTTT.

The chain joins TRBV18 to TRBJ1-2; D perhaps matches TRBD1 (5 bases). The CDR3 is 13 amino acids. From germline, CDR1 is KGHSH and CDR2 LQKENI. V gave up 6 bases and J gave up 2 bases, with 10 bases separating them. Written as DNA, the CDR3 is TGTGCCAGCTCCCACGGGGGAAACTATGGCTACACCTTC. Translation gives CASSHGGNYGYTF.

V is TRBV28 and J is TRBJ1-1, with a weak D call TRBD1 (5 bases). The V end lost 8 bases, the J end lost 5 bases, and 18 bases lay between the germline ends. The length of the CDR3 is 14 residues. Germline-derived CDR1 and CDR2 are MDHEN and SYDVKM. Here the CDR3 DNA reads TGTGCCAGCCAGTTAGGGGCGGTTGGAACTGAAGCTTTCTTT. Translated, it gives CASQLGAVGTEAFF.

This chain links TRBV9 with TRBJ2-3; 7 positions match TRBD1. V gave up 0 bases and J gave up 8 bases; unmatched junction bases: 12. Germline CDR1 SGDLS, CDR2 YYNGEE. The CDR3 length is 16 residues. The CDR3 DNA sequence: TGTGCCAGCAGCGTAGTGGGCAGGGGGAGTCCAAGTACGCAGTATTTT. Translating gives CASSVVGRGSPSTQYF.

The rearrangement links TRBV5-1 to TRBJ1-1; D perhaps matches TRBD1 (5 bases). Trimming shortened V by 4 bases and J by 0 bases, and 10 bases separated the two germline ends. The length of the CDR3 is 14 residues. Germline V gene lookup returns CDR1 SGHRS and CDR2 YFSETQ. The CDR3 here is CASSRDSMNTEAFF. CDR3 coding DNA: TGCGCCAGCAGCCGCGACAGCATGAACACTGAAGCTTTCTTT.

The rearrangement joins TRBV30 to TRBJ2-1; possibly TRBD2 for D (5 bases). The CDR3 is 24 amino acids. Between the trimmed V and J ends, which lost 0 bases and 2 bases, there was a span of 38 bases. Per the germline V gene, CDR1 is GTSNPN and CDR2 is SVGIG (reference sequence). The CDR3 DNA reads TGTGCCTGGAGTGTACGGGGTGGGCTATATTGGGGTCCGAACACCCGCCTCACCTACAATGAGCAGTTCTTC. This encodes CAWSVRGGLYWGPNTRLTYNEQFF.

This clone was seen once. The chain links TRBV28 to TRBJ1-1; tentatively, D is TRBD1 (6 bases). Germline V CDR1 and CDR2: MDHEN, SYDVKM. Trimming cost V 6 bases and J 3 bases, with 14 bases left between them. CDR3 size: 14 residues. CDR3 sequence reads: CASSLSAGDTEAFF. The DNA of the CDR3 is TGTGCCAGCAGCCTTTCCGCAGGGGACACTGAAGCTTTCTTT. The complete variable domain, with remaining parts taken from reference TRBV28 and TRBJ1-1, reads DVKVTQSSRYLVKRTGEKVFLECVQDMDHENMFWYRQDPGLGLRLIYFSYDVKMKEKGDIPEGYSVSREKKERFSLILESASTNQTSMYLCASSLSAGDTEAFFGQGTRLTVV.

The V gene is TRBV12-5, the J gene TRBJ2-7; 9 positions agree with TRBD2. This CDR3 has 18 amino acids. Germline values: CDR1 LGHNT, CDR2 FRNRAP. J gave up 2 bases and V 3 bases, and 14 bases lay outside the gene matches. The CDR3 DNA follows: TGTGCTAGTGGTTTCTTGCGGGAGGGCCCTAAAATAACCTACGAGCAGTACTTC. It translates to CASGFLREGPKITYEQYF.

The chain employs TRBV19 and TRBJ2-2; TRBD1 matches 8 bases. The V segment lost 1 base and the J segment 1 base; nucleotides outside the gene matches: 2. Germline V CDR1 and CDR2: LNHDA, SQIVND (reference sequence). The CDR3 length is 16 residues. The chain's CDR3 is CASSIGGTGNTGELFF. CDR3 DNA: TGTGCCAGTAGTATAGGCGGGACAGGGAACACCGGGGAGCTGTTTTTT.